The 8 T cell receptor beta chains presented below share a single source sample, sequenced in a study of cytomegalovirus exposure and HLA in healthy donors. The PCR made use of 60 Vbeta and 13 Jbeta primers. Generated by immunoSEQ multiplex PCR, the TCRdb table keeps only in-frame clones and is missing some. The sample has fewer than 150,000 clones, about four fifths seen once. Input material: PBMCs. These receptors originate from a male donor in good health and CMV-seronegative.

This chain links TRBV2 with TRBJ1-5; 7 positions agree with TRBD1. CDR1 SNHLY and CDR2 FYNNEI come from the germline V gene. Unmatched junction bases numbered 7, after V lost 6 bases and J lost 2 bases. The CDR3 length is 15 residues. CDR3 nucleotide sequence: TGTGCCAGCAGGACAGGGCCTTTGGGCAATCAGCCCCAGCATTTT. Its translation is CASRTGPLGNQPQHF.

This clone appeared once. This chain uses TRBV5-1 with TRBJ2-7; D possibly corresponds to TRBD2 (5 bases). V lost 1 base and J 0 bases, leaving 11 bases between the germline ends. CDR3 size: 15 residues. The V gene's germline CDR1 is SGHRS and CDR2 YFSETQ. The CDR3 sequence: CASSLTPGSSYEQYF. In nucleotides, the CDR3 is TGCGCCAGCAGCTTGACTCCGGGGAGCTCCTACGAGCAGTACTTC.

CDR3 amino acids: CASSLIARETQYF. In nucleotides, the CDR3 is TGTGCCAGCAGCCTCATAGCACGAGAGACCCAGTACTTC. V usage is TRBV14 and J usage is TRBJ2-5, with D unresolved. The ends were cut back, 4 bases at V and 4 bases at J, with 10 bases in the middle. The CDR3 has 13 residues. Germline V gene lookup returns CDR1 SGHDN and CDR2 FVKESK.

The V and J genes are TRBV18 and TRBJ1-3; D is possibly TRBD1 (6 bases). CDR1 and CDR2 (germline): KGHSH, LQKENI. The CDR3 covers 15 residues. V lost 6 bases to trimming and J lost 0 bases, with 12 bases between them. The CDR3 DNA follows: TGTGCCAGCTCCTTACAGGGAAACTCTGGAAACACCATATATTTT. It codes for CASSLQGNSGNTIYF.

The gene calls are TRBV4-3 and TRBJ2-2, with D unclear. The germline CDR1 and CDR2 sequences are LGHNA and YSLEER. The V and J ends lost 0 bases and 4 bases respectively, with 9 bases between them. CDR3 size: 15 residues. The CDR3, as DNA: TGCGCCAGCAGCCAAGAGGTTTACGGCACCGGGGAGCTGTTTTTT. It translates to CASSQEVYGTGELFF.

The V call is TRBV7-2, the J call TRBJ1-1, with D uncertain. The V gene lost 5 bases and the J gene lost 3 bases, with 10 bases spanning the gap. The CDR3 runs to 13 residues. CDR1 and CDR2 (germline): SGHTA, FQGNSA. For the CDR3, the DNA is TGTGCCAGCAGCGGGTACCGGGACACTGAAGCTTTCTTT. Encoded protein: CASSGYRDTEAFF. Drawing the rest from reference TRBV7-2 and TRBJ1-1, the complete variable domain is GAGVSQSPSNKVTEKGKDVELRCDPISGHTALYWYRQSLGQGLEFLIYFQGNSAPDKSGLPSDRFSAERTGGSVSTLTIQRTQQEDSAVYLCASSGYRDTEAFFGQGTRLTVV.

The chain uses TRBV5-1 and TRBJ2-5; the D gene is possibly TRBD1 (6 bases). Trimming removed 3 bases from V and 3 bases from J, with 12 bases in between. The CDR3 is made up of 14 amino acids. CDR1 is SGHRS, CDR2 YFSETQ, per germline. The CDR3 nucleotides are TGCGCCAGCAGCTCCCGGGACAACAAAGAGACCCAGTACTTC. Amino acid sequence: CASSSRDNKETQYF.

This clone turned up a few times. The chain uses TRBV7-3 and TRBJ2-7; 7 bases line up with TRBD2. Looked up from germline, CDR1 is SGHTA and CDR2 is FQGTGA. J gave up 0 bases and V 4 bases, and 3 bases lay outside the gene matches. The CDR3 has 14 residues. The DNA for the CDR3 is TGTGCCAGCAGCTCAGGACTAGTCTCCTACGAGCAGTACTTC. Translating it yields CASSSGLVSYEQYF.